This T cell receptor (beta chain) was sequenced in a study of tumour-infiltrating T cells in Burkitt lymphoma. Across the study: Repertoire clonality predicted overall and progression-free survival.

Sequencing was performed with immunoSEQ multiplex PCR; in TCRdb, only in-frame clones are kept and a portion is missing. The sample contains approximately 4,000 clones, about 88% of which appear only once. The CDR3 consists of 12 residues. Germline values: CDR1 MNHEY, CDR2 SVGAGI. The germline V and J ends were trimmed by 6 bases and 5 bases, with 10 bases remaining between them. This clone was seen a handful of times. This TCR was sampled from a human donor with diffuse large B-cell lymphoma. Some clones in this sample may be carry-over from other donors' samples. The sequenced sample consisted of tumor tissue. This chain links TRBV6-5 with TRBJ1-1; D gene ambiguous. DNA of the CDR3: TGTGCCAGCAGGCGACGTTGGACTGAAGCTTTCTTT. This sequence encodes CASRRRWTEAFF.